Listed here are 15 T cell receptor beta chains from one sample, sequenced in a study of blood T cell repertoires in COVID-19. Sequencing used immunoSEQ multiplex PCR; TCRdb keeps in-frame clones, though not all of them. This table has 65,000 to 75,000 clones, around 83% appearing once. The sample was peripheral blood. All receptors derive from a woman older than 75 with acute or convalescent COVID-19.

The chain combines TRBV7-8 with TRBJ1-1, with a tentative D call TRBD1 (6 bases). This CDR3 spans 16 amino acids. CDR1 and CDR2 (germline): SGHVS, FQNEAQ. Trimming left V 0 bases short and J 5 bases short, with 16 bases between. The CDR3 coding sequence is TGTGCCAGCAGCTTAGCGGTTTCGGGGCAGGGGACTGAAGCTTTCTTT. Translating gives CASSLAVSGQGTEAFF.

The V and J genes are TRBV5-1 and TRBJ1-2; tentatively, D is TRBD1 (6 bases). V was shortened by 3 bases and J by 1 base, with 13 bases between the two germline ends. This CDR3 has 15 residues. Germline-derived CDR1 and CDR2 are SGHRS and YFSETQ. CDR3 bases: TGCGCCAGCAGCTCTGACGGACAGTATAACTATGGCTACACCTTC. Translating gives CASSSDGQYNYGYTF.

This clone was recorded only once. The chain is built from TRBV18 and TRBJ2-5; TRBD2 agrees at 7 bases. The V and J ends lost 1 base and 1 base, in that order; junction bases with no gene match: 3. This CDR3 has 15 residues. From germline, CDR1 is KGHSH and CDR2 LQKENI. The CDR3 nucleotides read TGTGCCAGCTCACCACAAGCGGGGCTCCAAGAGACCCAGTACTTC. Residues: CASSPQAGLQETQYF.

The chain uses TRBV19 and TRBJ2-3, with TRBD2 identical over 12 bases. V dropped 7 bases and J dropped 3; count of bases not matched to a gene: 14. The CDR3 covers 18 residues. The germline V gene has CDR1 LNHDA and CDR2 SQIVND (reference sequence). CDR3 protein: CASTPRSSGGGRTDTQYF. Written as DNA, the CDR3 is TGTGCCAGTACCCCCAGGTCTAGCGGGGGGGGTAGGACAGATACGCAGTATTTT.

This rearrangement joins TRBV6-5 to TRBJ1-1; the D is unclear. The germline V and J ends were trimmed by 7 bases and 4 bases, with 7 bases remaining between them. This CDR3 contains 11 residues. The germline V gene encodes CDR1 MNHEY and CDR2 SVGAGI. The chain's CDR3 is CASTRGTEAFF. The CDR3 DNA follows: TGTGCCAGCACTCGGGGCACTGAAGCTTTCTTT.

This clone has a count of ten or more. Other DNA sequences in this specimen translate into the identical CDR3. The V call is TRBV7-9, the J call TRBJ1-5; D not resolved. CDR1 SEHNR and CDR2 FQNEAQ come from the germline V gene (reference sequence). CDR3 length equals 15 residues. V lost 1 base and J lost 0, with 7 bases in between. CDR3: CASSLGGYSNQPQHF. CDR3 sequence (DNA): TGTGCCAGCAGCTTAGGAGGTTATAGCAATCAGCCCCAGCATTTT.

The chain links TRBV5-1 to TRBJ1-6; D is ambiguous. Looked up from germline, CDR1 is SGHRS and CDR2 is YFSETQ. V was pared by 4 bases and J by 9 bases, with 14 bases between. CDR3 length: 14 residues. Here the CDR3 DNA reads TGCGCCAGCAGCAATGCCCGGGAGGGTTCACCCCTCCACTTT. This encodes CASSNAREGSPLHF.

Note on this clone: Other DNA sequences of this sample code for an identical CDR3. The chain uses TRBV18 and TRBJ2-5; D is perhaps TRBD2 (6 bases). This CDR3 has 12 residues. Germline values: CDR1 KGHSH, CDR2 LQKENI. V shed 2 bases and J shed 5 bases, with 6 bases lying between them. CDR3 DNA: TGTGCCAGCTCACCAGGAGGGGAGACCCAGTACTTC. Translation: CASSPGGETQYF.

The CDR3 nucleotides are TGTGCCAGCAGTCTCACGGGGTCCCAGAACGAGCAGTACTTC. Amino acid sequence: CASSLTGSQNEQYF. The chain joins TRBV6-5 to TRBJ2-7; D possibly corresponds to TRBD2 (5 bases). The V gene's germline CDR1 is MNHEY and CDR2 SVGAGI. Trimming pared 5 bases from V and 5 bases from J, leaving 16 bases between. This CDR3 comprises 14 residues.

This chain's CDR3 is CSVVDRTYEQYF. CDR3 DNA sequence: TGCAGCGTCGTGGACAGGACCTACGAGCAGTACTTC. The chain uses TRBV29-1 and TRBJ2-7; the match to TRBD1 covers 7 bases. V dropped 6 bases and J dropped 2; count of bases not matched to a gene: 4. The germline gives CDR1 SQVTM, CDR2 ANQGSEA. The length of the CDR3 is 12 residues.

The gene calls are TRBV7-9 and TRBJ2-2; TRBD2 matches at 10 bases. Germline V gene lookup returns CDR1 SEHNR and CDR2 FQNEAQ (reference sequence). This CDR3 region has 16 residues. J was trimmed by 4 bases and V by 1 base; bases with no gene match: 3. The CDR3 reads CASSLVASGGTGELFF. The CDR3 DNA reads as TGTGCCAGCAGCTTAGTGGCTAGCGGGGGCACCGGGGAGCTGTTTTTT. Together with reference TRBV7-9 and TRBJ2-2, the CDR3 gives the full variable domain: DTGVSQNPRHKITKRGQNVTFRCDPISEHNRLYWYRQTLGQGPEFLTYFQNEAQLEKSRLLSDRFSAERPKGSFSTLEIQRTEQGDSAMYLCASSLVASGGTGELFFGEGSRLTVL.

This CDR3 is CASSTRTGGVDTGELFF. As DNA, the CDR3 is TGTGCCAGCAGCACGCGGACGGGGGGCGTGGACACCGGGGAGCTGTTTTTT. The chain combines TRBV7-9 with TRBJ2-2, with D perhaps TRBD2 (7 bases). This CDR3 contains 17 residues. Germline loops: CDR1 SEHNR, CDR2 FQNEAQ (reference sequence). Trimming pared 5 bases from V and 3 bases from J, leaving 19 bases between.

This chain joins TRBV7-3 and TRBJ2-3; 10 positions agree with TRBD2. V was pared by 5 bases and J by 1 base, with 6 bases of the junction left unmatched. The CDR3 extends over 16 amino acids. Germline V CDR1 and CDR2: SGHTA, FQGTGA. CDR3 sequence: CASSTTSGVRTDTQYF. The DNA of the CDR3 is TGTGCCAGCAGCACTACTAGCGGGGTACGCACAGATACGCAGTATTTT.

This clone was observed a single time. The genes are TRBV10-2 and TRBJ2-3, with 7 bases identical to TRBD1. The V segment lost 3 bases and the J segment 0 bases; nucleotides outside the gene matches: 15. The CDR3 spans 19 residues. Looked up from germline, CDR1 is WSHSY and CDR2 is SAAADI. The CDR3 is CASSDQLGLGRGSTDTQYF. The CDR3 DNA reads as TGCGCCAGCAGTGACCAACTTGGCTTGGGCAGGGGGAGCACAGATACGCAGTATTTT.

This chain joins TRBV11-2 and TRBJ1-5; 7 nucleotides line up with TRBD1. Germline CDR1 is SGHAT and CDR2 is FQNNGV. The CDR3 runs 17 residues. Trimming at V came to 1 base and at J to 3 bases, leaving 9 bases not matched to a gene. The CDR3 coding sequence is TGTGCCAGCAGCTTAGGGCGCGGCAGGGGGGTCAATCAGCCCCAGCATTTT. This codes for CASSLGRGRGVNQPQHF.